This T cell receptor (beta chain) was recorded in a study of cytotoxic CD8 clonotypes in ibrutinib-treated CLL. Germline values: CDR1 KGHSH, CDR2 LQKENI. Trimming took 8 bases from V and 3 from J, leaving 19 bases between them. The CDR3 is made up of 16 amino acids. For this clone: Its antigen is not known.

Study-wide results and caveats: There were few public clonotypes, and on treatment they contracted or stayed stable.

Assay used: immunoSEQ multiplex PCR; TCRdb lists only in-frame clones, some missing. In the table there are roughly 97,000 clones, around four fifths of which are singletons. The clonotype originates from a human donor with chronic lymphocytic leukemia. V is TRBV18 and J is TRBJ1-4; D is possibly TRBD1 (6 bases). This specimen was PBMCs, taken after 12 months of ibrutinib treatment. The CDR3 bases are TGTGCCAGCGCACGGGGTCAGGGGCAGCCTAATGAAAAACTGTTTTTT. Its translation: CASARGQGQPNEKLFF.